Listed below are T cell receptor beta chains from one sample, sequenced in a study of T cell changes during pregnancy in multiple sclerosis. Libraries were prepared by immunoSEQ multiplex PCR; TCRdb keeps only in-frame clonotypes and omits some of them. Here the sample spans roughly 16,000 clones, over 75% being singletons. The sequenced sample was CD8+ T cells from peripheral blood mononuclear cells, obtained after pregnancy. The receptors stem from a female donor in good health, enrolled as a control in a pregnancy study. The CDR3 runs from the conserved cysteine through the conserved F or W. Each record gives: clone size, D gene, V gene, J gene, CDR3 DNA, CDR3 protein. A D gene is named only where the DNA matches it firmly. Size values are once, few and many counts, or a class for expanded clones, and some rows have none.

.	.	TRBV14	TRBJ2-7	TGTGCCAGCAGCCAAGACGGCGGTTACGAGCAGTACTTC	CASSQDGGYEQYF
.	.	TRBV20-1	TRBJ2-2	TGCAGTGCTAGCGGTCCCGGGGAGCTGTTTTTT	CSASGPGELFF
.	TRBD2	TRBV5-4	TRBJ2-5	TGTGCCAGCAGCTCTCCGGGACTAGCGGGATCCTGGCGAGAGACCCAGTACTTC	CASSSPGLAGSWRETQYF
.	.	TRBV11-2	TRBJ2-7	TGTGCCAGCAGCTTAGGGGAGGGGGTCTTCTACGAGCAGTACTTC	CASSLGEGVFYEQYF
once	TRBD2	TRBV6-4	TRBJ2-3	TGTGCCAGCAGTGAAGCGGGGGGAAGCACAGATACGCAGTATTTT	CASSEAGGSTDTQYF
.	TRBD2	TRBV6-4	TRBJ2-3	TGTGCCAGCAGTGACGGTGCTAGCGGGGACACAGATACGCAGTATTTT	CASSDGASGDTDTQYF
.	TRBD2	TRBV2	TRBJ2-7	TGTGCCAGCGGCGGTACCCCGGGACTAGCGGGACTCAGCTCCTACGAGCAGTACTTC	CASGGTPGLAGLSSYEQYF
.	TRBD1	TRBV29-1	TRBJ1-1	TGCAGCGTTCCGGGGACAGCGAACACTGAAGCTTTCTTT	CSVPGTANTEAFF
once	TRBD1	TRBV27	TRBJ1-5	TGTGCCAGCAGCCGAGGACAGGGGGCCGTTCAGCCCCAGCATTTT	CASSRGQGAVQPQHF
.	.	TRBV6-4	TRBJ2-2	TGTGCCACTAAAGACAGGGAGGACACCGGGGAGCTGTTTTTT	CATKDREDTGELFF
.	.	TRBV19	TRBJ2-3	TGTGCCAGTAAGGCGCCCAGAGACTCAGATACGCAGTATTTT	CASKAPRDSDTQYF
.	TRBD2	TRBV12-5	TRBJ2-1	TGTGCTAGTGGTTTACCCGGCGGGGGGTCCTACAATGAGCAGTTCTTC	CASGLPGGGSYNEQFF
few	.	TRBV6-4	TRBJ2-2	TGTGCCAGCAGTGACTCCCACAGGGAGAACACCGGGGAGCTGTTTTTT	CASSDSHRENTGELFF
medium-sized	TRBD1	TRBV15	TRBJ2-7	TGTGCCACCAGCACGAACTCCGGGACAGGGGGCTTGGAGCAGTACTTC	CATSTNSGTGGLEQYF
.	TRBD1	TRBV6-1	TRBJ1-5	TGTGCCAGCAGTGAAAGACGGGACAGGGGTCAGCCCCAGCATTTT	CASSERRDRGQPQHF
once	.	TRBV19	TRBJ2-2	TGTGCCAGTAAAGGCAGGGGGGACACCGGGGAGCTGTTTTTT	CASKGRGDTGELFF
.	.	TRBV27	TRBJ1-2	TGTGCCAGCAGTGTGGACAGCAACTATGGCTACACCTTC	CASSVDSNYGYTF
.	.	TRBV19	TRBJ2-7	TGTGCCAGTAGTAAAGACCGGGACACCGAGCCCTACGAGCAGTACTTC	CASSKDRDTEPYEQYF
.	TRBD1	TRBV28	TRBJ2-7	TGTGCCAGCAACAAAGGACAGGTCGATTTCTACGAGCAGTACTTC	CASNKGQVDFYEQYF
.	TRBD1	TRBV10-1	TRBJ1-1	TGCGCCAGCAGCGTGACAGGGGTCACTGAAGCTTTCTTT	CASSVTGVTEAFF
.	TRBD1	TRBV6-5	TRBJ1-1	TGTGCCAGCAGTCCGGACAGGGGAGTGAACACTGAAGCTTTCTTT	CASSPDRGVNTEAFF
.	TRBD2	TRBV7-8	TRBJ2-3	TGTGCCAGCAGCTTAACCCCCCCAGGTAGCGGGAGGCCGTGGGCAGATACGCAGTATTTT	CASSLTPPGSGRPWADTQYF
.	.	TRBV7-9	TRBJ2-7	TGTGCCAGCGAACCCAGGGGCAGCTCCTACGAGCAGTACTTC	CASEPRGSSYEQYF
once	TRBD2	TRBV9	TRBJ2-5	TGTGCCAGCAGCGTGGGTCGGGGGGGAGAAGAGACCCAGTACTTC	CASSVGRGGEETQYF
.	.	TRBV5-8	TRBJ1-3	TGTGCCAGCAGCTCCCGTCGGGACACCATATATTTT	CASSSRRDTIYF
.	TRBD2	TRBV7-9	TRBJ2-1	TGTGCCAGCAGCCTGGGAGGGGAATCCTACAATGAGCAGTTCTTC	CASSLGGESYNEQFF
.	.	TRBV11-2	TRBJ1-2	TGTGCCAGCAGCCCACGAGACATTCTCTATGGCTACACCTTC	CASSPRDILYGYTF
.	.	TRBV6-1	TRBJ2-2	TGTGCCAGCAGTGAAGTAGAGGTGACCGGGGAGCTGTTTTTT	CASSEVEVTGELFF
.	TRBD1	TRBV7-9	TRBJ1-2	TGTGCCAGCAGCCCGGCAGGGGGGCCGTCTGATGGCTACACCTTC	CASSPAGGPSDGYTF
few	.	TRBV2	TRBJ1-6	TGTGCCAGCAGTGGGGACTTGACCCTCCACTTT	CASSGDLTLHF
.	.	TRBV27	TRBJ2-5	TGTGCCAGCAGTTGGGGTACTAGCCGAGAGACCCAGTACTTC	CASSWGTSRETQYF
once	TRBD1	TRBV4-1	TRBJ1-1	TGCGCCAGCAGCCATACTGCCGACAGGGGGAACACTGAAGCTTTCTTT	CASSHTADRGNTEAFF
once	TRBD2	TRBV11-2	TRBJ2-1	TGTGCCAGCAGCTTGGCGGCGGGAGGTTACAATGAGCAGTTCTTC	CASSLAAGGYNEQFF
.	TRBD1	TRBV5-1	TRBJ2-7	TGCGCCAGCAGCTTGGGACAGGGTCGGGACTACGAGCAGTACTTC	CASSLGQGRDYEQYF
once	.	TRBV27	TRBJ2-2	TGTGCCAGCAGTTTAGGGCGGGGTGGTGGGGAGCTGTTTTTT	CASSLGRGGGELFF
.	.	TRBV27	TRBJ2-6	TGTGCCAGCAGTTTGATGCAGCTGGCTAGCGAAAACCGCGGCGCGGGGGCCAACGTCCTGACTTTC	CASSLMQLASENRGAGANVLTF
.	.	TRBV13	TRBJ2-1	TGTGCCAGCACCGGGGGATGGAATGAGCAGTTCTTC	CASTGGWNEQFF
.	TRBD2	TRBV30	TRBJ2-1	TGTGCCTGGAGTGTCATTAGCGGGGGGTACAATGAGCAGTTCTTC	CAWSVISGGYNEQFF
.	TRBD1	TRBV9	TRBJ2-7	TGTGCCAGCAGCGTATCCGGGACAGGGGACTACGAGCAGTACTTC	CASSVSGTGDYEQYF
.	.	TRBV2	TRBJ2-7	TGTGCCAGTTCAGGGACCTACGAGCAGTACTTC	CASSGTYEQYF
.	.	TRBV5-1	TRBJ1-5	TGCGCCAGCAGCTTGGGAGGATGGAATCAGCCCCAGCATTTT	CASSLGGWNQPQHF
.	.	TRBV28	TRBJ2-4	TGTGCCAGCAGAGGCGGGGCGGCGCGACAGGCCAAAAACATTCAGTACTTC	CASRGGAARQAKNIQYF
.	TRBD1	TRBV4-1	TRBJ2-7	TGCGCCAGCAGCCAGGGCCCAATTGTAAGATCAGGGGGAAGCTCCTACGAGCAGTACTTC	CASSQGPIVRSGGSSYEQYF
once	.	TRBV27	TRBJ1-4	TGTGCCAGCAGTTCTGACCCCGGGACTTCGGTTGAAAAACTGTTTTTT	CASSSDPGTSVEKLFF
.	TRBD1	TRBV18	TRBJ1-1	TGTGCCAGCTCACCACCCCCCAAGACAGGGTGGACTGAAGCTTTCTTT	CASSPPPKTGWTEAFF
once	.	TRBV4-2	TRBJ2-7	TGTGCCAGCAGCCAAGAGGGCTTAGTCTCCTACGAGCAGTACTTC	CASSQEGLVSYEQYF
.	TRBD2	TRBV12-5	TRBJ2-1	TGTGCTAGTGGTTCCGGACTAGCGGGATGGAATGAGCAGTTCTTC	CASGSGLAGWNEQFF
.	TRBD2	TRBV5-1	TRBJ2-5	TGCGCCAGCCGGCCTTCGGGGGGGGGCCAAGAGACCCAGTACTTC	CASRPSGGGQETQYF
.	.	TRBV6-5	TRBJ2-1	TGTGCCAGCAGTTTCCGAGAGTCCTACAATGAGCAGTTCTTC	CASSFRESYNEQFF
.	.	TRBV27	TRBJ1-1	TGTGCCAGCAGGCTCATGCTGAGCGGGAACACTGAAGCTTTCTTT	CASRLMLSGNTEAFF
few	.	TRBV6-4	TRBJ2-1	TGTGCCAGCAGTGACTCACTCCACAGCAATGAGCAGTTCTTC	CASSDSLHSNEQFF
.	TRBD2	TRBV2	TRBJ2-1	TGTGCCAGCAGTGTTTCGGGACTAGCGGGGGTCTCCTACAATGAGCAGTTCTTC	CASSVSGLAGVSYNEQFF
once	.	TRBV5-4	TRBJ1-6	TGTGCCAGCAGCTTGGCCCAGGCAATGGCCTCACCCCTCCACTTT	CASSLAQAMASPLHF
.	TRBD2	TRBV29-1	TRBJ2-1	TGCAGCGTTGAAGGTCTAACCTTAGCGGGAGATGAGTTCTTC	CSVEGLTLAGDEFF
few	.	TRBV6-1	TRBJ1-2	TGTGCCAGCAGTGAAGTTGCGGGGACGCTCCCCTATGGCTACACCTTC	CASSEVAGTLPYGYTF